The table lists the clone carrying this TCR beta chain with many counts. This entry belongs to a study of CD8 T cells in ankylosing spondylitis. TCRdb redid the calling of the 5' RACE reads with MiXCR, one entry per CDR3 protein. The repertoire has under 200,000 distinct CDR3 sequences, 10% to 15% of them found once; the top ten carry around 10%. V was shortened by 4 bases and J by 0 bases, with 7 bases between the two germline ends. CDR1 LGHDT and CDR2 YNNKEL come from the germline V gene (reference sequence). The CDR3 is made up of 13 amino acids. The receptor was isolated from a female donor with ankylosing spondylitis or in good health (not recorded which). This chain links TRBV3-1 with TRBJ2-7; D unresolved. The sample taken for sequencing was blood, either unsorted or a sorted T cell fraction (not recorded which). CDR3 amino acids: CASSPKSSYEQYF. In DNA, the CDR3 is TGTGCCAGCAGCCCGAAATCCTCCTACGAGCAGTACTTC.